This T cell receptor beta chain comes out of a study of blood T cell repertoires in COVID-19. The overall study: The origin of the acute and convalescent COVID-19 samples was the United States, Italy and Spain. From T cells, B-cell-depleted T cells, or PBMCs came the material, which was cDNA or gDNA.

Using immunoSEQ multiplex PCR, the repertoire was profiled, and TCRdb retains in-frame clones only, with some absent. The data hold around 220,000 clones, with roughly 80% observed a single time. Germline CDR1 WNHNN, CDR2 SYGVQD (reference sequence). The CDR3 covers 13 residues. The germline V and J ends were trimmed by 5 bases and 1 base, with 6 bases remaining between them. The chain couples TRBV10-1 to TRBJ1-5, with D unresolved. This clonotype originated in an elderly woman with acute or convalescent COVID-19. Sequencing was carried out using peripheral blood. CDR3 in DNA: TGCGCCAGCAGTAGCGGGAGCAATCAGCCCCAGCATTTT. This encodes CASSSGSNQPQHF.